This is a list of T cell receptor beta chains from one sample in a study of blood T cells in healthy people across ages. TCRdb recomputed calls from the 5' RACE reads with MiXCR, one row per CDR3 protein. The sample includes 1.5 million to 2 million distinct CDR3 sequences, around half of them seen just once. Sequenced: blood. These receptors originate from a woman between 40 and 55 years old in good health. Both conserved end residues are part of each CDR3. Each record gives: D gene, clone size, V gene, J gene, CDR3 DNA, CDR3 protein. D genes are given only for firm matches. The size entry is marked missing in some rows and otherwise reads once, few, many or a size class.

TRBD2	NA	TRBV12-3/TRBV12-4	TRBJ2-5	TGTGCCAGCAGCCCCTCGGCTAGCGGACAAGAGACCCAGTACTTC	CASSPSASGQETQYF
NA	NA	TRBV20-1	TRBJ1-5	TGCAGTGCTGGTGGGGTCCAGCCCCAGCATTTT	CSAGGVQPQHF
NA	NA	TRBV20-1	TRBJ2-3	TGCAGTGCCGGAGCAGATACGCAGTATTTT	CSAGADTQYF
NA	once	TRBV3-1	TRBJ2-3	TGTGCCAGCAGCCACCGGGACACCGCCTATAGAAGCACAGATACGCAGTATTTT	CASSHRDTAYRSTDTQYF
NA	once	TRBV4-1	TRBJ2-5	TGCGCCAGCGGAATAGGGTACCAAGAGACCCAGTACTTC	CASGIGYQETQYF
TRBD1	many	TRBV5-1	TRBJ2-7	TGCGCCAGCAGCGAGGACAGGGGGCCTTACGAGCAGTACTTC	CASSEDRGPYEQYF
NA	once	TRBV6-5	TRBJ1-6	TGTGCCAGCAGTTACGGACGGTCGGGCGGGGTTTCACCCCTCCACTTT	CASSYGRSGGVSPLHF
TRBD1	NA	TRBV4-1	TRBJ1-5	TGCGCCAGCAGCCAAGGGGGACAGGGCCCCTATCAGCCCCAGCATTTT	CASSQGGQGPYQPQHF
TRBD2	NA	TRBV9	TRBJ2-5	TGTGCCAGCAGCGACGGTAGCGGGGTCCAAGAGACCCAGTACTTC	CASSDGSGVQETQYF
NA	NA	TRBV11-3	TRBJ2-2	TGTGCCAGCAGCTACGGCCCCGTGAGGACCGGGGAGCTGTTTTTT	CASSYGPVRTGELFF
NA	few	TRBV11-2	TRBJ2-7	TGTGCCAGTACGCCCCGGGGAGGAGGCTACGAGCAGTACTTC	CASTPRGGGYEQYF
TRBD1	NA	TRBV9	TRBJ2-1	TGTGCCAGCAGCGCCTACGGGACAGGGAGTTACAATGAGCAGTTCTTC	CASSAYGTGSYNEQFF
NA	NA	TRBV15	TRBJ2-1	TGTGCCACCAGCAGAGAACTCTCGGAGCAGTTCTTC	CATSRELSEQFF
NA	NA	TRBV18	TRBJ2-5	TGTGCCAGCTCACCACGGAAGAGCGGTTTCCAAGAGACCCAGTACTTC	CASSPRKSGFQETQYF
NA	NA	TRBV5-6	TRBJ2-3	TGTGCCAGCAGCCTCCGAATAAATACAGGGACAGATACGCAGTATTTT	CASSLRINTGTDTQYF
TRBD2	NA	TRBV29-1	TRBJ2-3	TGCAGCGCCTCCGGACTAGCGGCAGATACGCAGTATTTT	CSASGLAADTQYF
NA	many	TRBV7-2	TRBJ2-5	TGTGCCAGCAGCTTCTCACAAGAGACCCAGTACTTC	CASSFSQETQYF
NA	once	TRBV4-3	TRBJ1-4	TGCGCCAGCAGCCAAGAACCTCCGAGAACGGGTGAAAAACTGTTTTTT	CASSQEPPRTGEKLFF
TRBD2	few	TRBV12-3/TRBV12-4	TRBJ2-5	TGTGCCAGCAGTATCGGACTAGGCCAAGAGACCCAGTACTTC	CASSIGLGQETQYF
NA	NA	TRBV6-2/TRBV6-3	TRBJ1-6	TGTGCCAGCTATCGGGCAGGCCGGAATTCACCCCTCCACTTT	CASYRAGRNSPLHF
NA	NA	TRBV6-5	TRBJ2-1	TGTGCCAGCAGACGACCGAACGACAATGAGCAGTTCTTC	CASRRPNDNEQFF
NA	NA	TRBV20-1	TRBJ2-1	TGCAGTGCTGTCGGGGGGCCGCACAATGAGCAGTTCTTC	CSAVGGPHNEQFF
NA	NA	TRBV28	TRBJ2-1	TGTGCCAGCAGTTTGCCAGGGCTCAATGAGCAGTTCTTC	CASSLPGLNEQFF
NA	NA	TRBV7-8	TRBJ2-4	TGTGCCAGCAGCTTCCGGCCGCAAAACATTCAGTACTTC	CASSFRPQNIQYF
TRBD2	once	TRBV2	TRBJ2-3	TGTGCCAGCAGTGAAGCTGGGACTAGCGACCTTAGCACAGATACGCAGTATTTT	CASSEAGTSDLSTDTQYF
NA	NA	TRBV7-8	TRBJ2-1	TGTGCCAGCAGCTTAGCTATGGGTGAGCAGTTCTTC	CASSLAMGEQFF
NA	NA	TRBV5-1	TRBJ1-2	TGCGCCAGCAGCTTCGGTGGCGGGTTGCCGACTAACTATGGCTACACCTTC	CASSFGGGLPTNYGYTF
TRBD1	NA	TRBV9	TRBJ2-1	TGTGCCAGCAGCGAGGGGCAGGGGGTGTGGAATGAGCAGTTCTTC	CASSEGQGVWNEQFF
NA	NA	TRBV5-1	TRBJ2-1	TGCGCCAGCAGCTCAGGGGTCGTCGCCTCTCAGAATGAGCGGTTCTTC	CASSSGVVASQNERFF
TRBD1	NA	TRBV29-1	TRBJ1-2	TGCAGCGGATGCCGGGACAGGGGCGATGGCTACACCTTC	CSGCRDRGDGYTF
TRBD1	few	TRBV2	TRBJ2-5	TGTGCCAGCAAACCCAATGACAGGGGACAAGAGACCCAGTACTTC	CASKPNDRGQETQYF
TRBD2	NA	TRBV5-1	TRBJ2-7	TGCGCCAGCAGCTTGTGGTCCGGGGGGAGGGTGTACGAGCAGTACTTC	CASSLWSGGRVYEQYF
NA	NA	TRBV5-5	TRBJ2-1	TGTGCCATCAGGGATGAGCAGTTCTTC	CAIRDEQFF
TRBD1	few	TRBV6-2/TRBV6-3	TRBJ1-1	TGTGCCAGCAGTTACTCGCCGACAGGGACAGTGAACACTGAAGCTTTCTTT	CASSYSPTGTVNTEAFF
NA	few	TRBV27	TRBJ2-7	TGTGCCAGCAGTTTAGGTTCCAGGGTTAACGAGCAGTACTTC	CASSLGSRVNEQYF
TRBD1	NA	TRBV29-1	TRBJ2-3	TGCAGCGTCAGGGACAGGGGAGTTTCGCAGTATTTT	CSVRDRGVSQYF
NA	NA	TRBV12-3/TRBV12-4	TRBJ2-3	TGTGCCAGCAGTTTCTTCAGGGAAGATACGCAGTATTTT	CASSFFREDTQYF
NA	once	TRBV9	TRBJ1-2	TGTGCCAGCAGCGTAGGTCAGGGACCTAACTATGGCTACACCTTC	CASSVGQGPNYGYTF
NA	once	TRBV28	TRBJ2-5	TGTGCCAGCAGTTCATGGGGGCTCGAGATAAAGACCCAGTACTTC	CASSSWGLEIKTQYF
TRBD1	few	TRBV6-2/TRBV6-3	TRBJ2-7	TGTGCCAGCAGGCTGACATCCGGGACAGCCCACGAGCAGTACTTC	CASRLTSGTAHEQYF
NA	NA	TRBV27	TRBJ2-7	TGTGCCAGCAGATATAGGTCGGCGCGCGAGCAGTACTTC	CASRYRSAREQYF
TRBD1	once	TRBV24-1	TRBJ2-7	TGTGCCACCAGTGATCCTACGGGACAGGGGGACGAGCAGTACTTC	CATSDPTGQGDEQYF
NA	few	TRBV27	TRBJ2-7	TGTGCCAGCCGCCGGGGGACATGGGAGCACGAGCAGTACTTC	CASRRGTWEHEQYF
NA	few	TRBV3-1	TRBJ2-5	TGTGCCAGCAGCCAAGGTAGTGGTTTGGGGGTTGAAGAGACCCAGTACTTC	CASSQGSGLGVEETQYF
TRBD2	few	TRBV6-5	TRBJ2-4	TGTGCCAGCAGTTACTCATTTCCGGCTAGCGGGAACACAGCCAAAAACATTCAGTACTTC	CASSYSFPASGNTAKNIQYF
NA	NA	TRBV7-2	TRBJ2-7	TGTGCCGGCAGCCAAAGCTCCTACGGGCAGTACTTC	CAGSQSSYGQYF
NA	many	TRBV6-5	TRBJ2-1	TGTGCCAGCAGTTACGCGAGCTCCTACAATGAGCAGTTCTTC	CASSYASSYNEQFF
NA	NA	TRBV10-3	TRBJ1-2	TGTGCCATCAGGGACAGCAACTATGGCTACACCTTC	CAIRDSNYGYTF
NA	NA	TRBV20-1	TRBJ2-7	TGCAGTGCTAGCGGTATACACGAGCAGTACTTC	CSASGIHEQYF
NA	few	TRBV29-1	TRBJ2-5	TGCAGCTCTCGGGGGACCTGGGGGCAAGAGACCCAGTACTTC	CSSRGTWGQETQYF
NA	few	TRBV20-1	TRBJ1-2	TGCAGTGCTAGGGGTTCGGGCAGGGCGGGCGGCTACACCTTC	CSARGSGRAGGYTF
TRBD1	NA	TRBV18	TRBJ2-4	TGTGCCAGCTCACCAACGGCCGGGACAGAGCAGTACTTC	CASSPTAGTEQYF
NA	NA	TRBV6-5	TRBJ2-5	TGTGCCAGCAGTTACATTGGGGCCGGGGGAGAGACCCAGTACTTC	CASSYIGAGGETQYF
TRBD2	NA	TRBV5-1	TRBJ2-7	TGCGCCAGCAGCTTGGCAGCGGGGGTTGTATACGAGCAGTACTTC	CASSLAAGVVYEQYF
NA	few	TRBV7-7	TRBJ2-1	TGTGCTAGCAGCTCCGGGACTCAGCAGTTCTTC	CASSSGTQQFF
TRBD1	NA	TRBV9	TRBJ2-4	TGTGCCAGCAGCCCCACGACAGGGCTCGGGGAGCAGTACTTC	CASSPTTGLGEQYF
NA	NA	TRBV27	TRBJ1-5	TGTGCCAGCAGAAAAAGCGGCAGGGATAGGGATAGCAATCAGCCCCAGCATTTT	CASRKSGRDRDSNQPQHF
TRBD1	once	TRBV24-1	TRBJ1-5	TGTGCCACCAGTGACCGGGACAGGGATCGGCAGCCCCAGCATTTT	CATSDRDRDRQPQHF
TRBD1	NA	TRBV6-5	TRBJ1-2	TGTGCCAGCAGGACGACAGGGGTTAGCGGCTACACCTTC	CASRTTGVSGYTF